The TCR beta chain under discussion was sequenced for a study of shared clonotypes between healthy human individuals (dated by TCRdb to the early 2020s). Regarding the complete study: The cohort comprised a couple of women and a few men aged 18 to 49 years. The study deeply sequenced blood TCR repertoires of five healthy adults to estimate repertoire size and the extent of clonotype sharing between individuals. Per donor, leukapheresis produced somewhere between about 0.9 and 9.5 billion PBMCs. For each donor, CD4 naive and CD4 memory were each given three plates, CD8 naive was given two plates, and CD8 memory was given one plate. Different laboratories and diverse techniques were used to prepare libraries and sequence TCR repertoires, to increase sequencing depth and limit assay-specific biases. Overall study outcomes, separate from this receptor: Sampling was restricted to blood, and TCR repertoires in tissue are likely to differ from TCR repertoires in blood. Sharing across a handful of donors was observed for approximately 5% of naive CD4, under 4% of naive CD8, 2% to 2.5% of memory CD4, and less than 0.45% of memory CD8 clonotypes. Because the study included only a small number of donors, the genetic and exposure-history diversity represented was limited. Higher generation probabilities were observed for clonotypes shared by all four sorted-subset donors than for non-shared clonotypes. Even with the large sequencing depth, rarefaction of the sorted-subset datasets indicated that sequencing was incomplete. Naive subsets generally had larger estimated clonotype richness than memory subsets. Pairwise subsampling led to the expectation that sequencing depth would affect the degree of clonotype sharing among donors.

Using the deep immunoSEQ assay, multiplex PCR amplified TCR CDR3 regions from genomic DNA. Extracted genomic DNA from each cell subset was distributed evenly across all wells of several immunoSEQ 96-well plates, and each plate was treated as a replicate. For sorted subsets, roughly 200 ng of genomic DNA, equivalent to 30,000 or so T cell genomes, went into each replicate PCR. Purified libraries were measured with a Qubit 3.0 fluorometer, size-checked on a Bioanalyzer 2100, and measured again with the KAPA Library Quantification kit. Each immunoSEQ 96-well plate was sequenced on its own single-read 150-cycle Illumina NextSeq 550 flow cell. Processing in the source paper ran as follows. Because only junctional sequences without quality scores were contained in the immunoSEQ output, filtering matching that applied to full-length reads could not be performed. Sequences were annotated with PyIR, a Python wrapper for IgBLAST v1.9, using IMGT germline references to assign V/J genes and CDR3. Any read was removed if the V/J assignment was weak (E-value above 1e-6), the CDR3 was missing, or the read contained stop codons, out-of-frame junctions, or ambiguous translated residues. V3J clonotypes were defined as sequences sharing the same inferred V gene, J gene, and CDR3 amino acid sequence. The percentage overlap between two repertoires was calculated by dividing the number of shared unique clonotypes by the size of the smaller repertoire. Three approaches were used to assess repertoire richness: RTK rarefaction, the Chao1 estimator, and Recon v2.1 estimates of unobserved clonotypes. Generation probabilities for all TCRbeta clonotypes obtained by the gDNA method from a handful of donors were computed using OLGA. TCRdb holds this immuneACCESS table with in-frame rearrangements only. Some clones are missing; in checked studies, unresolved V genes explain under half, and the rest has no known cause. V and J calls and clone size are copied from that table; D and trimming were computed from the DNA. This sample comprises hundreds of thousands of clones, 95% to 98% of them detected only once. The leading ten clones occupy around 0.058% of the sample.

From a lookup of the germline V gene, CDR1 and CDR2 are MGHRA and YSYEKL. The CDR3 runs 17 residues from the cysteine to the phenylalanine. Only the CDR3 DNA stays, 51 bases, in frame from base 1. V loses 5 bases, J loses 2 bases, and the germline ends lie 20 bases apart. The donors were healthy, HIV-negative adults with no recently reported acute infections or vaccinations. All donors were Caucasian adults living in Nashville, Tennessee, USA. CD4+ T cells were enriched through magnetic negative selection, after which naive cells were positively selected on CD45RA and the remaining negative fraction served as the memory subset. After blood collection by leukapheresis, PBMCs were isolated using Ficoll-Histopaque density gradient centrifugation and then cryopreserved in the vapor phase of liquid nitrogen. Purity and quantity of every magnetically sorted T cell population were checked by analytical flow cytometry. Genomic DNA was isolated from every sorted fraction and measured by UV absorbance on a Nanodrop 2000c.

About this clone: Its binding antigen is unknown. No clone much larger than this one lies a single base away; base qualities are absent.

The rearranged chain carries TRBV4-1 and TRBJ2-3, with the D gene call left open. Specimen: naive CD4+ T cells sorted from blood. Interpreted using the paper, the cell subset or site label stands for: CD45RA+ positively selected. The clonotype originates from a woman aged 25-40 years in good health. This receptor has the CDR3 CASSSPSGQSNTDTQYF. The nucleotide sequence reads TGCGCCAGCAGCTCTCCGTCCGGCCAGTCGAACACAGATACGCAGTATTTT.